This TCR beta chain was identified during a study of blood T cell repertoires in COVID-19. Background on the study: Material from acute and convalescent COVID-19 was sourced from the United States, Italy and Spain. From T cells, B-cell-depleted T cells, or PBMCs came the material, which was cDNA or gDNA.

Study processing details: Scientists estimated how many nucleated cells there were by amplifying reference gene primers. Some clones are missing from TCRdb's copy, which holds only in-frame ones; the method was immunoSEQ multiplex PCR. V and J calls and clone size are copied from that table; D and trimming were computed from the DNA. The table has around 99,000 clones, approximately 87% seen once; the top ten hold roughly 7%. J was trimmed by 7 bases and V by 3 bases; bases with no gene match: 9. There are 17 residues in the CDR3. Germline CDR1 is MNHNS and CDR2 is SASEGT. This clonotype was obtained from a woman between 45 and 60 years old with acute or convalescent COVID-19. The chain couples TRBV6-1 to TRBJ2-1; 13 positions match TRBD2. The sequencing sample was made of peripheral blood. CDR3: CASSDRRGLAGINEQFF. Here the CDR3 DNA reads TGTGCCAGCAGTGATAGAAGGGGACTAGCGGGGATTAATGAGCAGTTCTTC.